Detailed here is one T cell receptor beta chain. Its antigen is unidentified. PCR was performed a second time for roughly 7 to 11 cycles using a sample-barcoded 5' primer and a J-beta primer mix. TCRdb processed the 5' RACE reads anew with MiXCR; each CDR3 protein has one entry. The sample yields approximately 1.5 million distinct CDR3 sequences, under 55% seen once. Donors ranged from about 6 to 90 years old and were healthy Caucasians in Russia. This CDR3 comprises 15 residues. The germline gives CDR1 SGHTA, CDR2 FQGNSA. This specimen belongs to a study of blood T cells in healthy people across ages. Study-level background: Template switching caught about one barcoded beta molecule for each two T cells. General observations from the study: Donors of long life had a larger count of naive CD4+ cells and greater diversity than aged donors. A strong correlation between TCR beta diversity and naive T cell percentage was seen.

This clonotype was obtained from a woman younger than 35 in good health. The sequenced sample consisted of blood. The gene calls are TRBV7-2 and TRBJ2-1, with 9 bases identical to TRBD1. The end of the DNA is better explained by TRBJ2-7, so the J call may be wrong. CDR3 sequence (DNA): TGTGCCAGCAGCACGGACAGGGGACTATACAATGAGCAGTACTTC. Translation gives CASSTDRGLYNEQYF.